The present T cell receptor beta chain was sequenced within a study of STAT5B mutations in CD4+ large granular lymphocyte leukemia. Worth noting for this clone: Antigen specificity is unknown.

Germline CDR1 reads MGHDK; CDR2 reads SYGVNS. This CDR3 has 15 residues. Regarding the study as a whole: Compared with healthy controls (2/35), patient top clones favored TRBV06 (8/27).

Original handling: The detection floor for productive clonotype frequency was 2.59 x 10-5. TCRdb's copy holds only in-frame clones and misses some; the assay was immunoSEQ multiplex PCR. V, J and clone size derive from that table, while D and trimming were established from the DNA sequence. The table lists roughly 34,000 clones, roughly 76% of them singletons. Sequenced input: CD4+ T cells from blood buffy coats. The sequence derives from a human donor in good health. The V gene is TRBV25-1, the J gene TRBJ2-5, with TRBD1 as a possible D gene (5 bases). The end of the DNA aligns better with TRBJ2-7, so the J call may be wrong. In DNA form, the CDR3 reads TGTGCCAGCAGTGAATTGTTGGGAACAGGCTACGAGCAGTACTTC. Translation gives CASSELLGTGYEQYF.